This entry concerns a single T cell receptor beta chain. Here immunoSEQ multiplex PCR was the method, and the copy in TCRdb shows in-frame clones only, minus some. There are under 35,000 clones in the sample; roughly 87% occur only once, and 7.9% lies in the top ten. V lost 0 bases and J lost 2; bases outside the gene matches: 4. The CDR3 runs to 15 residues. Germline CDR1 is MNHEY and CDR2 is SMNVEV (reference sequence). The sample belongs to a study of T cell changes during pregnancy in multiple sclerosis. The rearrangement joins TRBV27 to TRBJ2-7, with TRBD2 identical over 7 bases. This receptor was identified in a female donor with multiple sclerosis, enrolled in a pregnancy study. The sequenced sample was CD8+ T cells from peripheral blood mononuclear cells, obtained before pregnancy. CDR3: CASSLSPAGAYEQYF. CDR3 bases: TGTGCCAGCAGTTTATCGCCGGCGGGAGCCTACGAGCAGTACTTC.